This T cell receptor (beta chain) appears in the sequencing data of a study of T cell responses to AZD1222 COVID-19 vaccine. Overall study findings and caveats: A mostly white British donor set with more females was recruited, and clonal diversity was possibly underestimated. Repertoire collection took place solely once the T cell response had peaked.

Clones were read by immunoSEQ multiplex PCR, and TCRdb kept only the in-frame ones, dropping some. The sample consists of approximately 150,000 clones, around 92% of them appearing once. Details on this clone: Its antigen is unidentified.

This CDR3 has 14 residues. Germline V gene lookup returns CDR1 MNHNY and CDR2 SVGAGI (reference sequence). The V end was cut by 8 bases, the J end by 4 bases, with 17 bases between. This receptor was obtained from an adult in good health. The specimen comprised peripheral blood, sampled on day 0 of AZD1222 vaccination. J is TRBJ1-1 and V is TRBV6-6, with TRBD1 as a possible D gene (5 bases). The CDR3 region is CASGGMGDATEAFF. The CDR3 DNA is TGTGCCAGCGGCGGAATGGGGGACGCCACTGAAGCTTTCTTT.